This T cell receptor beta chain was identified during a study of blood T cell repertoires in COVID-19. In the study overall: Sources were T cells, B-cell-depleted T cells, or PBMCs; the material itself was cDNA or gDNA.

As processed by the authors: Amplification from reference gene primers served as the basis for estimated nucleated cell counts. Clones were sequenced by immunoSEQ multiplex PCR, and TCRdb holds only the in-frame ones, with some missing. V, J and clone size were drawn from that table, and D and trimming were deduced from the DNA. The sample shows about 370,000 clones, about nine tenths of them seen only once. The CDR3 consists of 14 residues. The V end lost 3 bases, the J end lost 4 bases, and 13 bases lay between the germline ends. CDR1 and CDR2 from the germline V gene are MNHEY and SVGEGT. Resolution of symptoms, clearance, or two negative PCRs was present in recovered Cohort 3 donors. This clone was seen only once.

The rearrangement joins TRBV6-2 or TRBV6-3 to TRBJ2-7, with TRBD2 as a possible D gene (6 bases). The origin of this receptor is a woman younger than 45 who had recovered from COVID-19. Sequenced material: PBMCs or T cells enriched from blood (not recorded which). The CDR3 region is CASSYTQRVYEQYF. CDR3 in DNA: TGTGCCAGCAGTTATACTCAGCGGGTTTACGAGCAGTACTTC.